This T cell receptor beta chain was documented in a study of cytomegalovirus exposure and HLA in healthy donors. Points from the study as a whole: Per a later analysis, HLA-associated TCR beta chains showed more clonal expansion than other, equally common TCR beta chains. Sequencing had likely introduced a cluster of highly shared sequence variants as an artifact.

It was with 60 Vbeta and 13 Jbeta primers that the PCR ran. Sequencing was performed with immunoSEQ multiplex PCR; in TCRdb, only in-frame clones are kept and a portion is missing. Found here are some 120,000 clones, over 75% of them singletons; the top ten hold under 6.5%. The J segment lost 3 bases and the V segment lost 5 bases, leaving 9 bases of the junction unmatched. CDR3 length equals 15 residues. CDR1 and CDR2 from the germline V gene are MDHEN and SYDVKM. As to this clone: The antigen is unknown.

This clonotype originated in a young man in good health and CMV-seropositive. The chain carries TRBV28 and TRBJ2-7; 8 nucleotides align to TRBD2. Sequenced input: PBMCs. The CDR3 coding sequence is TGTGCCAGCAGTCGACTAGCGCCCGGGGTCTACGAGCAGTACTTC. Protein sequence: CASSRLAPGVYEQYF.